Below are 21 T cell receptor beta chains sequenced from a single sample in a study of CD8 T cells in ankylosing spondylitis. A single record per CDR3 protein comes from TCRdb applying MiXCR to the 5' RACE reads. This table holds 250,000 to 400,000 distinct CDR3 sequences, around a tenth found once. Specimen: blood, either unsorted or a sorted T cell fraction (not recorded which). These receptors all stem from a female donor with ankylosing spondylitis or in good health (not recorded which).

This clonotype was seen many times. At one boundary the junction diverges from the germline segment, which might be a read error. The chain links TRBV5-1 to TRBJ2-1, with 8 positions matching TRBD1. Germline lookup yields CDR1 SGHRS and CDR2 YFSETQ. The CDR3 contains 15 residues. CDR3 sequence reads: CASRLDRVDYNEQFF. CDR3 DNA: TGCGCCAGCAGGTTGGACAGGGTGGACTACAATGAGCAGTTCTTC.

This clonotype was detected ten times or more. V gene TRBV7-2 combines with J gene TRBJ2-2; D unclear. The germline V and J ends were trimmed by 1 base and 0 bases, with 9 bases remaining between them. Germline V lookup: CDR1 SGHTA, CDR2 FQGNSA. This CDR3 is 16 amino acids long. The CDR3 sequence is CASSLVVKTNTGELFF. CDR3 DNA sequence: TGTGCCAGCAGCTTAGTGGTTAAGACGAACACCGGGGAGCTGTTTTTT.

The chain combines TRBV27 with TRBJ2-5; D not certain. Germline values: CDR1 MNHEY, CDR2 SMNVEV (reference sequence). The V end lost 4 bases, the J end lost 7 bases, and 13 bases lay between the germline ends. This CDR3 has 13 amino acids. CDR3 in DNA: TGTGCCAGCAGTTCCAGCATCCCTGGGACCCAGTACTTC. It translates to CASSSSIPGTQYF.

This clonotype was observed once. This could be a read error, since a much larger clone is one nucleotide away. This chain joins TRBV13 and TRBJ2-1; a possible D gene is TRBD1 (6 bases). Germline CDR1 is PRHDT and CDR2 is FYEKMQ (reference sequence). There are 14 residues in the CDR3. CDR3 in amino acids: CAGSLGGQYNEQFF. The CDR3 DNA is TGTGCCGGCAGCTTAGGCGGACAGTACAATGAGCAGTTCTTC.

This chain uses TRBV12-3 or TRBV12-4 with TRBJ2-1; TRBD2 matches 7 bases. This CDR3 comprises 16 residues. V shed 3 bases, J shed 13 bases, and the junction held 18 bases outside the gene matches. The CDR3 coding sequence is TGTGCCAGCAGTTTCTCCGCTAGCGGAGGCACTTCCTTCCAGTTCTTC. It translates to CASSFSASGGTSFQFF.

Only a few counts were recorded for this clonotype. The chain recombines TRBV20-1 with TRBJ2-3; the match to TRBD2 covers 7 bases. Germline CDR1 reads DFQATT; CDR2 reads SNEGSKA (reference sequence). The CDR3 has 16 amino acids. J gave up 2 bases and V 2 bases, and 10 bases lay outside the gene matches. Here the CDR3 reads CSARSLYAGDTDTQYF. CDR3 DNA sequence: TGCAGTGCTAGATCGCTTTACGCGGGGGACACAGATACGCAGTATTTT.

At least ten counts were recorded for this clonotype. The V and J genes are TRBV5-6 and TRBJ1-4; D is unclear. There are 16 residues in the CDR3. The germline V gene has CDR1 SGHDT and CDR2 YYEEEE. V lost 1 base and J 5 bases, leaving 15 bases between the germline ends. The DNA of the CDR3 is TGTGCCAGCAGCTTGTGGCGGGGAAACGAGAATGAAAAACTGTTTTTT. Protein product: CASSLWRGNENEKLFF.

There are many counts of this clonotype. The chain's CDR3 is CASSSDLTYEQYF. DNA of the CDR3: TGTGCCAGCAGCTCAGACTTGACCTACGAGCAGTACTTC. The chain carries TRBV7-2 and TRBJ2-7; D gene unclear. Per germline, CDR1 SGHTA and CDR2 FQGNSA. V was clipped by 4 bases and J by 2 bases, with 9 bases between them. The CDR3 runs 13 residues.

This clonotype was picked up a small number of times. This chain uses TRBV5-5 with TRBJ2-1; 14 nucleotides agree with TRBD2. The CDR3 spans 15 residues. Germline V CDR1 and CDR2: SGHKS, YYEKEE (reference sequence). V shed 3 bases, J shed 9 bases, and the junction held 5 bases outside the gene matches. The CDR3 nucleotides are TGTGCCAGCAGCTCCCTAGGACTAGCGGGAGGTGAGCAGTTCTTC. Translated: CASSSLGLAGGEQFF.

Many counts were recorded for this clonotype. V usage is TRBV5-6 and J usage is TRBJ2-2; 8 positions match TRBD1. The germline gives CDR1 SGHDT, CDR2 YYEEEE. The CDR3 sequence is 16 residues long. With V trimmed by 3 bases and J by 1 base, 5 bases remained unmatched. CDR3 protein: CASSSPGQENTGELFF. CDR3 coding DNA: TGTGCCAGCAGCTCTCCGGGACAGGAGAACACCGGGGAGCTGTTTTTT.

This clonotype was detected ten times or more. V is TRBV20-1 and J is TRBJ1-1; TRBD1 matches 8 bases. The CDR3 contains 12 residues. V was pared by 7 bases and J by 3 bases, with 4 bases of the junction left unmatched. The V gene's germline CDR1 is DFQATT and CDR2 SNEGSKA (reference sequence). The CDR3 protein is CSEKTGDTEAFF. The CDR3 region has the DNA TGCAGTGAGAAGACAGGGGACACTGAAGCTTTCTTT.

This clonotype was seen a handful of times. The chain uses TRBV3-1 and TRBJ2-3; tentative D call: TRBD2 (6 bases). CDR3 length equals 14 residues. The germline gives CDR1 LGHDT, CDR2 YNNKEL (reference sequence). The V end lost 4 bases, the J end lost 2 bases, and 10 bases lay between the germline ends. CDR3 in DNA: TGTGCCAGCAGCCCGGGACTTCCCACAGATACGCAGTATTTT. Protein: CASSPGLPTDTQYF.

The rearrangement links TRBV3-1 to TRBJ1-4; no reliable D call. Germline CDR1 LGHDT, CDR2 YNNKEL (reference sequence). Trimming took 0 bases from V and 5 from J, leaving 13 bases between them. The CDR3 runs to 16 residues. The CDR3 region has the DNA TGTGCCAGCAGCCAAGACGCGCCCTGGGGAAATGAAAAACTGTTTTTT. It yields the protein CASSQDAPWGNEKLFF. Drawing the rest from reference TRBV3-1 and TRBJ1-4, the complete variable domain is DTAVSQTPKYLVTQMGNDKSIKCEQNLGHDTMYWYKQDSKKFLKIMFSYNNKELIINETVPNRFSPKSPDKAHLNLHINSLELGDSAVYFCASSQDAPWGNEKLFFGSGTQLSVL.

This clonotype was picked up many times. V usage is TRBV20-1 and J usage is TRBJ1-4; D is unclear. V was cut by 5 bases and J by 3 bases, with 10 bases left in between. This CDR3 contains 13 residues. Germline V gene data show CDR1 as DFQATT and CDR2 as SNEGSKA (reference sequence). This CDR3 is CSAATAANEKLFF. CDR3 nucleotides: TGCAGTGCTGCTACCGCGGCTAATGAAAAACTGTTTTTT.

This chain joins TRBV28 and TRBJ2-2, with 8 bases aligning to TRBD1. Germline V CDR1 and CDR2: MDHEN, SYDVKM. CDR3 length equals 15 residues. J gave up 3 bases and V 4 bases, and 4 bases lay outside the gene matches. The CDR3, as DNA: TGTGCCAGCAGTTCCGGACAGGGTGACACCGGGGAGCTGTTTTTT. Protein: CASSSGQGDTGELFF.

Points on this clonotype: Sequence at one end of the junction differs from germline and may be a read error. The rearrangement uses TRBV2 and TRBJ1-5; 8 positions match TRBD1. Germline V gene data show CDR1 as SNHLY and CDR2 as FYNNEI. The CDR3 totals 12 residues. CDR3 DNA: TGTGCCAGCAGCGAAGACAGGGGAGGGGCGGATTTT. This translates into CASSEDRGGADF.

This clonotype has a handful of counts. The chain has TRBV20-1 and TRBJ2-4; 13 bases align to TRBD2. Trimming cost V 6 bases and J 7 bases; bases outside gene matches: 9. The germline gives CDR1 DFQATT, CDR2 SNEGSKA (reference sequence). The CDR3 totals 15 residues. CDR3 DNA sequence: TGCAGTGCCGGGACTAGCGGGAACCACGGGAACATTCAGTACTTC. This sequence encodes CSAGTSGNHGNIQYF.

This clonotype came up many times. The J gene is TRBJ1-2, the V gene TRBV20-1; D unclear. The germline V and J ends were trimmed by 6 bases and 2 bases, with 7 bases remaining between them. CDR3 length: 11 amino acids. Germline V gene sequence: CDR1 DFQATT, CDR2 SNEGSKA (reference sequence). CDR3 DNA: TGCAGTGCGGAAGACAACTATGGCTACACCTTC. Translating it yields CSAEDNYGYTF.

This clonotype appeared many times. V and J are TRBV5-1 and TRBJ2-1; 7 nucleotides align to TRBD1. The CDR3 consists of 15 residues. The V segment lost 5 bases and the J segment 7 bases; nucleotides outside the gene matches: 12. From germline, CDR1 is SGHRS and CDR2 YFSETQ. Here the CDR3 reads CASSPETGSRNEQFF. CDR3 coding DNA: TGCGCCAGCAGTCCGGAGACAGGGTCTCGGAATGAGCAGTTCTTC.

This clonotype has at least ten counts. The chain uses TRBV2 and TRBJ2-1; 8 bases are shared with TRBD2. Germline V lookup: CDR1 SNHLY, CDR2 FYNNEI. V lost 8 bases and J lost 2; bases outside the gene matches: 5. This CDR3 contains 14 residues. The CDR3: CASSDSGTYNEQFF. The CDR3 DNA follows: TGTGCCAGCTCCGATAGCGGGACCTACAATGAGCAGTTCTTC.

This clonotype has at least ten counts. The J gene is TRBJ2-5, the V gene TRBV20-1; no definite D call. Deletions cut 3 bases from V and 2 bases from J, with 7 bases between. The germline V gene has CDR1 DFQATT and CDR2 SNEGSKA (reference sequence). The CDR3 is 12 amino acids. CDR3 residues: CSASGWQETQYF. CDR3 nucleotide sequence: TGCAGTGCTAGTGGGTGGCAAGAGACCCAGTACTTC.